The clone carrying this T cell receptor (beta chain) was observed many times. This entry is derived from a study of shared clonotypes between healthy human individuals. Across the whole study: CD4 naive cells filled three plates per donor, CD4 memory three, CD8 naive two and CD8 memory one.

In germline, CDR1 is WSHSY, CDR2 SAAADI. CDR3 length: 13 amino acids. Trimming pared 3 bases from V and 6 bases from J, leaving 10 bases between. TCRdb's table, derived via immunoSEQ multiplex PCR, lists solely in-frame clones and lacks some. This sample yields over a million clones, of which more than 65% are seen a single time; over 1.3% belongs to the top ten. The clonotype was recovered from a man aged 18 to 35 in good health. The sample consisted of memory CD4+ T cells sorted from blood. The sample's subset: CD45RA-negative fraction. The rearrangement links TRBV10-2 to TRBJ2-3; no firm D call. The CDR3 DNA is TGCGCCAGCAGTGATCAAGCGCCGGATACGCAGTATTTT. Translation: CASSDQAPDTQYF.